One and the same sample provided the 11 T cell receptor beta chains below, sequenced in a study of blood T cell repertoires in COVID-19. Measured with immunoSEQ multiplex PCR; TCRdb has only the in-frame clones, and not every one. The sample contains 200,000 to 250,000 clones, approximately 82% of which appear only once. Material for sequencing was peripheral blood. These receptors all stem from a woman older than 75 with acute or convalescent COVID-19.

This clone was recorded once. The chain couples TRBV4-2 to TRBJ1-6; D gene unclear. The CDR3 length is 16 residues. V dropped 1 base and J dropped 6 bases, with 13 bases sitting between them. The V gene's germline CDR1 is LGHNA and CDR2 YNFKEQ. The CDR3 region is CASSQAPQQTNSPLHF. Here the CDR3 DNA reads TGTGCCAGCAGCCAAGCGCCCCAACAGACTAATTCACCCCTCCACTTT.

The chain joins TRBV6-5 to TRBJ2-1; 11 bases are shared with TRBD1. The V gene's germline CDR1 is MNHEY and CDR2 SVGAGI. The length of the CDR3 is 14 residues. The CDR3 region has the DNA TGTGCGAGCGGGGACAGGGGGTCCTACAATGAGCAGTTCTTC. Amino acid sequence: CASGDRGSYNEQFF.

This clone was recorded only once. The chain uses TRBV11-3 and TRBJ1-1; TRBD1 is a possible D gene (5 bases). The germline V gene encodes CDR1 SGHNT and CDR2 YENEEA. This CDR3 has 14 amino acids. Trimming removed 4 bases from V and 1 base from J, with 10 bases in between. In DNA form, the CDR3 reads TGTGCCAGCAGCTCGGGACTCGGGAACACTGAAGCTTTCTTT. This translates into CASSSGLGNTEAFF.

This chain connects TRBV12-5 to TRBJ1-2; D is perhaps TRBD1 (5 bases). Germline CDR1 LGHNT, CDR2 FRNRAP. V lost 0 bases, J lost 10 bases, and 12 bases lay in between. There are 13 residues in the CDR3. The CDR3 region has the DNA TGTGCTAGTGGTTTGGTACCGGGGGGTTCCTACACCTTC. Encoded protein: CASGLVPGGSYTF.

The CDR3 sequence: CASSTGAGTEAFF. The CDR3 DNA is TGTGCCAGCAGCACAGGGGCGGGGACTGAAGCTTTCTTT. The chain has TRBV7-3 and TRBJ1-1; 7 bases line up with TRBD1. Germline-derived CDR1 and CDR2 are SGHTA and FQGTGA. J lost 5 bases, V lost 5 bases, and 5 bases had no gene match. CDR3 length equals 13 residues.

This clone was recorded a few times. The gene calls are TRBV5-1 and TRBJ1-4; 8 bases align to TRBD1. The CDR3 sequence is 14 residues long. With 2 bases clipped from V and 8 bases from J, the junction kept 5 bases outside the gene matches. CDR1 SGHRS and CDR2 YFSETQ come from the germline V gene. CDR3 sequence (DNA): TGCGCCAGCAGCTTACAGGGGGTAGGAGAAAAACTGTTTTTT. Translation: CASSLQGVGEKLFF. Filled out from reference TRBV5-1 and TRBJ1-4, the complete variable domain reads KAGVTQTPRYLIKTRGQQVTLSCSPISGHRSVSWYQQTPGQGLQFLFEYFSETQRNKGNFPGRFSGRQFSNSRSEMNVSTLELGDSALYLCASSLQGVGEKLFFGSGTQLSVL.

The CDR3 region is CASSLSAGSTEAFF. The CDR3 DNA sequence: TGTGCCAGCAGCTTATCGGCAGGGTCCACTGAAGCTTTCTTT. This chain connects TRBV6-2 or TRBV6-3 to TRBJ1-1; D might be TRBD1 (5 bases). V dropped 6 bases and J dropped 4 bases, with 15 bases sitting between them. Germline V CDR1 and CDR2: MNHEY, SVGEGT. The CDR3 runs 14 residues.

The rearrangement uses TRBV13 and TRBJ2-2; tentatively, D is TRBD1 (6 bases). The CDR3 loop spans 13 amino acids. CDR1 is PRHDT and CDR2 is FYEKMQ in the germline V gene (reference sequence). V was clipped by 5 bases and J by 11 bases, with 15 bases between them. In DNA form, the CDR3 reads TGTGCCAGCAGCCCCCAAACAGGGTTAGAGCTGTTTTTT. Translation gives CASSPQTGLELFF.

V gene TRBV6-6 combines with J gene TRBJ2-7, with 11 nucleotides matching TRBD1. The CDR3 contains 13 residues. V gave up 6 bases and J gave up 6 bases; unmatched junction bases: 4. Germline lookup yields CDR1 MNHNY and CDR2 SVGAGI (reference sequence). The CDR3 region has the DNA TGTGCCAGCAGACCGGGACAGGGGGGCGAGCAGTACTTC. As protein: CASRPGQGGEQYF.

The chain uses TRBV28 and TRBJ2-2, with 10 bases fitting TRBD2. V shed 3 bases and J 2 bases; nucleotides not matched to a gene: 12. The CDR3 loop spans 19 amino acids. Looked up from germline, CDR1 is MDHEN and CDR2 is SYDVKM. The CDR3 nucleotides read TGTGCCAGCAGTTTTGGTCTAGCGGGGGACCTCCTAAACACCGGGGAGCTGTTTTTT. Its translation is CASSFGLAGDLLNTGELFF.

V usage is TRBV27 and J usage is TRBJ2-1; TRBD1 agrees at 7 bases. The CDR3 totals 17 residues. Losses at the gene ends were 8 bases for V and 4 bases for J; bases not matched to a gene: 17. Germline V gene data show CDR1 as MNHEY and CDR2 as SMNVEV (reference sequence). The CDR3: CASSKTNPGGSYNEQFF. In nucleotides, the CDR3 is TGTGCCAGCTCAAAAACCAACCCAGGGGGTTCGTACAATGAGCAGTTCTTC.